These 27 T cell receptor beta chains originate from one sample sequenced in a study of T cell repertoires in cytomegalovirus infection. TCRdb processed the reads anew with MiXCR; each CDR3 protein has one entry. The sample carries more than 400,000 distinct CDR3 sequences, approximately 25% recorded once. The sequenced sample was PBMCs. The source of these receptors is a human donor in good health (CMV status not recorded). Some clones in this sample may be carry-over from other donors' samples.

The V and J genes are TRBV28 and TRBJ2-2, with a weak D call TRBD1 (5 bases). Deletions cut 6 bases from V and 4 bases from J, with 21 bases between. The CDR3 length is 17 residues. The germline CDR1 and CDR2 sequences are MDHEN and SYDVKM. The CDR3 bases are TGTGCCAGCAGCCTTACCCTCGTCGTCCAGGGCACCGGGGAGCTGTTTTTT. Protein: CASSLTLVVQGTGELFF.

This clonotype appeared a few times. The chain joins TRBV2 to TRBJ2-1; a weak D match, TRBD2 (6 bases). The CDR3 is 10 residues long. Germline CDR1 reads SNHLY; CDR2 reads FYNNEI. V shed 8 bases and J shed 9 bases, with 8 bases lying between them. The CDR3 reads CASGTFEQFF. In DNA, the CDR3 is TGTGCCAGCGGGACTTTTGAGCAGTTCTTC.

This clonotype was seen a few times. The rearrangement links TRBV28 to TRBJ1-4; 8 bases map to TRBD1. The trim removed 5 bases at V and 6 bases at J, leaving 11 bases unmatched. The germline V gene has CDR1 MDHEN and CDR2 SYDVKM. The CDR3 has 16 amino acids. In DNA, the CDR3 is TGTGCCAGCAGTCGGACAGGGACGGCGGCGGATGAAAAACTGTTTTTT. It encodes CASSRTGTAADEKLFF.

This chain uses TRBV19 with TRBJ1-5; D remains unclear. Germline values: CDR1 LNHDA, CDR2 SQIVND (reference sequence). The V end lost 8 bases, the J end lost 7 bases, and 33 bases lay between the germline ends. The CDR3 has 19 amino acids. The CDR3 DNA is TGTGCCAGTCCCTCAATCGAGACACCGAGGAATTATTCAAGACAGCCCCAGCATTTT. Translating gives CASPSIETPRNYSRQPQHF.

This clonotype showed up just a few times. This chain connects TRBV20-1 to TRBJ2-1; possibly TRBD1 or TRBD2 for D (5 bases each). This CDR3 has 12 amino acids. Per the germline V gene, CDR1 is DFQATT and CDR2 is SNEGSKA (reference sequence). The V end lost 5 bases, the J end lost 6 bases, and 11 bases lay between the germline ends. The CDR3 here is CSASGTLNEQFF. In DNA, the CDR3 is TGCAGTGCTTCCGGGACCCTCAATGAGCAGTTCTTC.

V and J are TRBV28 and TRBJ1-2; D gene unclear. Trimming removed 8 bases from V and 1 base from J, with 11 bases in between. The CDR3 has 13 residues. Germline V gene sequence: CDR1 MDHEN, CDR2 SYDVKM. Written as DNA, the CDR3 is TGTGCCAGCGATTCCTTTGTTAACTATGGCTACACCTTC. The encoded protein is CASDSFVNYGYTF.

This clonotype was observed a few times. The rearrangement links TRBV4-3 to TRBJ2-3, with 7 bases that match TRBD2. The CDR3 is 16 residues long. The V gene's germline CDR1 is LGHNA and CDR2 YSLEER. The J segment lost 6 bases and the V segment lost 0 bases, leaving 9 bases of the junction unmatched. The CDR3, as DNA: TGCGCCAGCAGCCAAGAAGCGGGGCTAGGTGCTGATACGCAGTATTTT. It specifies CASSQEAGLGADTQYF.

The chain carries TRBV10-3 and TRBJ2-2; TRBD1 might be the D (7 bases). V lost 6 bases to trimming and J lost 1 base, with 24 bases between them. The CDR3 has 19 amino acids. Germline assignment: CDR1 ENHRY and CDR2 SYGVKD. CDR3 region: CAISVTGRLSSLNTGELFF. For the CDR3, the DNA is TGTGCCATCAGCGTGACAGGGAGGCTTAGTAGCTTGAACACCGGGGAGCTGTTTTTT.

Of note for this clonotype: A clone one base away is much larger, so this may be a read error. V gene TRBV7-3 combines with J gene TRBJ2-6, with D possibly TRBD1 on 5 matching bases. The germline gives CDR1 SGHTA, CDR2 FQGTGA. This CDR3 has 19 amino acids. CDR3 nucleotides: TGTGCCAGCAGCCCCACCCTTGCGCAGGGTATCTCTGGGGCCAACATCCTGACTTTC. Encoded protein: CASSPTLAQGISGANILTF. The variable domain in full, completed from reference TRBV7-3 and TRBJ2-6, reads GAGVSQTPSNKVTEKGKYVELRCDPISGHTALYWYRQSLGQGPEFLIYFQGTGAADDSGLPNDRFFAVRPEGSVSTLKIQRTERGDSAVYLCASSPTLAQGISGANILTFGAGSRLTVL.

This clonotype has a count of ten or more. The chain links TRBV7-2 to TRBJ2-7, with 9 bases aligning to TRBD1. With 4 bases clipped from V and 3 bases from J, the junction kept 7 bases outside the gene matches. Germline V gene lookup returns CDR1 SGHTA and CDR2 FQGNSA. CDR3 length: 15 residues. CDR3 in amino acids: CASSSAGTGIYEQYF. The CDR3, as DNA: TGTGCCAGCAGCTCCGCCGGGACAGGGATCTACGAGCAGTACTTC.

The chain links TRBV6-9 to TRBJ2-5; D is uncertain. With 10 bases removed from V and 4 bases from J, the gap between germline ends came to 7 bases. Germline V gene lookup returns CDR1 MNHGY and CDR2 SVAAGI. The CDR3 runs to 10 residues. In DNA, the CDR3 is TGTGCCACCTCCCCAGAGACCCAGTACTTC. This gives the protein CATSPETQYF.

The chain employs TRBV5-6 and TRBJ1-2, with D maybe TRBD1 (5 bases). Trimming took 4 bases from V and 4 from J, leaving 14 bases between them. The CDR3 extends over 14 amino acids. The V gene's germline CDR1 is SGHDT and CDR2 YYEEEE. The CDR3 coding sequence is TGTGCCAGCAGCCCGAGGGGACGGATCTATGGCTACACCTTC. It encodes CASSPRGRIYGYTF.

This clonotype was recorded a few times. The chain couples TRBV7-6 to TRBJ2-3, with D uncertain. In germline, CDR1 is SGHVS, CDR2 FNYEAQ. The CDR3 is 14 amino acids. Trimming left V 5 bases short and J 4 bases short, with 13 bases between. This CDR3 is CASSPILSPDTQYF. In DNA form, the CDR3 reads TGTGCCAGCAGCCCGATCCTGAGCCCAGATACGCAGTATTTT.

The chain joins TRBV7-9 to TRBJ2-7; D tentatively reads TRBD1 or TRBD2 (5 bases each). CDR1 and CDR2 from the germline V gene are SEHNR and FQNEAQ (reference sequence). Trimming removed 7 bases at V and 2 bases at J, with 18 bases between. The CDR3 loop spans 15 amino acids. The CDR3, as DNA: TGTGCCAGCACCTCTACCGGGGCCGCTCCCTACGAGCAGTACGTC. As protein: CASTSTGAAPYEQYV.

The table lists this clonotype with a few counts. The chain recombines TRBV28 with TRBJ2-7; 7 nucleotides match TRBD2. The CDR3 loop spans 15 amino acids. V gave up 3 bases and J gave up 3 bases; unmatched junction bases: 8. The germline gives CDR1 MDHEN, CDR2 SYDVKM. The CDR3 DNA reads TGTGCCAGCAGTTTTTTGGCGGGAGCTTACTACGAGCAGTACTTC. Translation: CASSFLAGAYYEQYF.

The CDR3 DNA reads as TGTGCCAGCAGTGATTTTCCGGGGACTAGCGGGACAGTAGATACGCAGTATTTT. Translated: CASSDFPGTSGTVDTQYF. The chain combines TRBV28 with TRBJ2-3, with 13 bases identical to TRBD2. V was pared by 5 bases and J by 5 bases, with 13 bases of the junction left unmatched. Germline CDR1 and CDR2: MDHEN and SYDVKM. The CDR3 length is 18 residues.

The rearrangement links TRBV4-1 to TRBJ1-3, with D unresolved. This CDR3 comprises 16 residues. Trimming left V 0 bases short and J 1 base short, with 10 bases between. CDR1 MGHRA and CDR2 YSYEKL come from the germline V gene. The CDR3 loop is CASSQEAPASGNTIYF. The CDR3 DNA follows: TGCGCCAGCAGCCAAGAGGCTCCCGCTTCTGGAAACACCATATATTTT.

This clonotype showed up just once. This rearrangement joins TRBV19 to TRBJ1-1, with unresolved D. This CDR3 is built from 14 residues. Trimming took 7 bases from V and 3 from J, leaving 15 bases between them. Germline CDR1 and CDR2: LNHDA and SQIVND (reference sequence). The CDR3 coding sequence is TGTGCCAGTATCGCGTTCGACGGTGACACTGAAGCTTTCTTT. Translating it yields CASIAFDGDTEAFF.

J is TRBJ1-6 and V is TRBV18; D remains ambiguous. Between the trimmed V and J ends, which lost 3 bases and 9 bases, there was a span of 15 bases. This CDR3 is 15 amino acids long. Germline CDR1 KGHSH, CDR2 LQKENI. CDR3 sequence reads: CASSPSEEGISPLHF. CDR3 bases: TGTGCCAGCTCACCCTCAGAGGAGGGAATTTCACCCCTCCACTTT.

This clonotype was seen many times. V gene TRBV7-2 combines with J gene TRBJ2-7, with 8 bases aligning to TRBD1. Germline V gene data show CDR1 as SGHTA and CDR2 as FQGNSA. The CDR3 spans 13 residues. The V segment lost 4 bases and the J segment 5 bases; nucleotides outside the gene matches: 4. DNA of the CDR3: TGTGCCAGCAGCTCGGACAGGGTCGACGAGCAGTACTTC. Residues: CASSSDRVDEQYF. Variable domain in full (rest from reference TRBV7-2 and TRBJ2-7): GAGVSQSPSNKVTEKGKDVELRCDPISGHTALYWYRQSLGQGLEFLIYFQGNSAPDKSGLPSDRFSAERTGGSVSTLTIQRTQQEDSAVYLCASSSDRVDEQYFGPGTRLTVT.

This clonotype turned up a few times. J is TRBJ2-3 and V is TRBV5-1; 8 bases match TRBD2. The CDR3 runs 16 residues. The V and J ends lost 4 bases and 4 bases, in that order; junction bases with no gene match: 11. Germline V gives CDR1 SGHRS, CDR2 YFSETQ. The CDR3 region is CASSILGGGGSDTQYF. CDR3 coding DNA: TGCGCCAGCAGCATCCTCGGGGGGGGAGGCTCAGATACGCAGTATTTT.

This chain links TRBV7-9 with TRBJ2-7; D is perhaps TRBD1 (6 bases). The CDR3 has 15 amino acids. V was pared by 6 bases and J by 3 bases, with 18 bases between. Germline V gene sequence: CDR1 SEHNR, CDR2 FQNEAQ (reference sequence). The CDR3 loop is CASSSDRRHRYEQYF. Here the CDR3 DNA reads TGTGCCAGCAGTTCCGACAGGCGACACCGCTACGAGCAGTACTTC. The full variable domain, completed using reference TRBV7-9 and TRBJ2-7, is DTGVSQNPRHKITKRGQNVTFRCDPISEHNRLYWYRQTLGQGPEFLTYFQNEAQLEKSRLLSDRFSAERPKGSFSTLEIQRTEQGDSAMYLCASSSDRRHRYEQYFGPGTRLTVT.

This chain connects TRBV10-3 to TRBJ2-5, with D hard to call. Germline CDR1 is ENHRY and CDR2 is SYGVKD. The CDR3 contains 13 residues. V gave up 0 bases and J gave up 6 bases, with 8 bases separating them. CDR3 DNA: TGTGCCATCAGTGAGTCCCCCTTGCAGACCCAGTACTTC. Protein: CAISESPLQTQYF.

V usage is TRBV5-8 and J usage is TRBJ1-2, with D hard to call. V was clipped by 4 bases and J by 5 bases, with 12 bases between them. The germline V gene has CDR1 SGHTS and CDR2 YDEGEE. The CDR3 is 13 amino acids. CDR3 coding DNA: TGTGCCAGCAGCCAGGCCGGGAAATATGGCTACACCTTC. Its translation is CASSQAGKYGYTF.

This clonotype appeared a single time. The CDR3 coding sequence is TGCGCCAGCAGCCAAGGCTGGCAGGGGTTGGACACCATATATTTT. This sequence encodes CASSQGWQGLDTIYF. V usage is TRBV4-1 and J usage is TRBJ1-3, with a weak D call TRBD1 (6 bases). CDR1 and CDR2 (germline): MGHRA, YSYEKL. Trimming removed 1 base from V and 8 bases from J, with 15 bases in between. This CDR3 contains 15 residues.

A remark on this clonotype: A read error is possible here, since a much larger clone lies one base away. The rearrangement links TRBV7-2 to TRBJ2-5; 7 positions agree with TRBD2. Germline loops: CDR1 SGHTA, CDR2 FQGNSA. The junction had 7 bases not matched to a gene; V was cut back by 5 bases and J by 4 bases. The CDR3 is 14 residues long. The CDR3 spells CASSRRLAAETQYF. The CDR3 DNA sequence: TGTGCCAGCAGCCGACGACTAGCTGCAGAGACCCAGTACTTC.

This clonotype was detected a few times. This rearrangement joins TRBV7-9 to TRBJ2-1; D ambiguous. The germline V gene has CDR1 SEHNR and CDR2 FQNEAQ (reference sequence). The CDR3 runs 15 residues. Trimming took 1 base from V and 0 from J, leaving 7 bases between them. CDR3 sequence reads: CASSLGSFSYNEQFF. Here the CDR3 DNA reads TGTGCCAGCAGCTTAGGGTCATTCTCCTACAATGAGCAGTTCTTC.